This passage covers 8 T cell receptor beta chains from one sample sequenced in a study of cytomegalovirus exposure and HLA in healthy donors. PCR amplification relied on 60 Vbeta primers (plus 13 Jbeta primers). Assay used: immunoSEQ multiplex PCR; TCRdb lists only in-frame clones, some missing. The table has about 98,000 clones, roughly 76% seen once. Sequencing input: PBMCs. The receptor set was obtained from a man aged 45-65 years in good health and CMV-seronegative.

The CDR3 spells CASSKTGGGNEQYF. The CDR3, as DNA: TGTGCCAGCTCGAAGACAGGGGGCGGCAACGAGCAGTACTTC. The chain recombines TRBV18 with TRBJ2-7, with TRBD1 matching 10 bases. CDR1 KGHSH and CDR2 LQKENI come from the germline V gene. The CDR3 covers 14 residues. Trimming took 6 bases from V and 5 from J; bases not matched to a gene: 7.

The chain employs TRBV19 and TRBJ2-1; D perhaps matches TRBD2 (6 bases). CDR3 length: 15 amino acids. Trimming removed 4 bases at V and 4 bases at J, with 14 bases between. The germline V gene encodes CDR1 LNHDA and CDR2 SQIVND (reference sequence). CDR3 loop: CASSTWGDWYNEQFF. CDR3 nucleotide sequence: TGTGCCAGTAGTACTTGGGGGGATTGGTACAATGAGCAGTTCTTC.

The chain couples TRBV27 to TRBJ1-5, with D unclear. The germline V gene encodes CDR1 MNHEY and CDR2 SMNVEV (reference sequence). V lost 6 bases, J lost 3 bases, and 9 bases lay in between. There are 13 residues in the CDR3. CDR3 loop: CASSGSPNQPQHF. The DNA for the CDR3 is TGTGCCAGCAGCGGGTCCCCCAATCAGCCCCAGCATTTT.

This clone was recorded a few times. The chain recombines TRBV30 with TRBJ1-2; D perhaps matches TRBD1 (5 bases). The germline V and J ends were trimmed by 3 bases and 7 bases, with 9 bases remaining between them. Germline V lookup: CDR1 GTSNPN, CDR2 SVGIG (reference sequence). The CDR3 covers 11 residues. In DNA, the CDR3 is TGTGCCTGGAGGGGGCGGAGTGGCTACACCTTC. This sequence encodes CAWRGRSGYTF.

This clone was observed a handful of times. This sequence joins TRBV7-9 and TRBJ2-1; 7 bases are shared with TRBD2. V dropped 5 bases and J dropped 7; count of bases not matched to a gene: 17. The V gene's germline CDR1 is SEHNR and CDR2 FQNEAQ (reference sequence). The CDR3 loop spans 17 amino acids. In nucleotides, the CDR3 is TGTGCCAGCAGCGTATCGGGGGGTTTGTCGACAGCTAATGAGCAGTTCTTC. Its protein is CASSVSGGLSTANEQFF.

Only one count was recorded for this clone. The chain carries TRBV2 and TRBJ1-1; 8 bases align to TRBD1. From germline, CDR1 is SNHLY and CDR2 FYNNEI. The CDR3 totals 14 residues. With V trimmed by 5 bases and J by 0 bases, 2 bases remained unmatched. The CDR3 loop reads CASSRTGMNTEAFF. CDR3 bases: TGTGCCAGCAGTAGGACAGGGATGAACACTGAAGCTTTCTTT. Using reference TRBV2 and TRBJ1-1 for the parts outside the CDR3, the full variable domain is EPEVTQTPSHQVTQMGQEVILRCVPISNHLYFYWYRQILGQKVEFLVSFYNNEISEKSEIFDDQFSVERPDGSNFTLKIRSTKLEDSAMYFCASSRTGMNTEAFFGQGTRLTVV.

The chain links TRBV6-6 to TRBJ2-3; D is undetermined. The V end lost 3 bases, the J end lost 2 bases, and 12 bases lay between the germline ends. Germline CDR1 is MNHNY and CDR2 is SVGAGI (reference sequence). The CDR3 runs to 15 residues. CDR3 in amino acids: CASSYSRLTTDTQYF. The CDR3, as DNA: TGTGCCAGCAGTTATTCAAGACTCACCACAGATACGCAGTATTTT.

V gene TRBV7-2 combines with J gene TRBJ1-5; TRBD1 is a possible D gene (5 bases). The CDR3 spans 15 residues. Between the trimmed V and J ends, which lost 5 bases and 4 bases, there was a span of 15 bases. Germline lookup yields CDR1 SGHTA and CDR2 FQGNSA. CDR3 region: CASSQVAGTNQPQHF. CDR3 in DNA: TGTGCCAGCAGCCAAGTGGCAGGGACTAATCAGCCCCAGCATTTT.